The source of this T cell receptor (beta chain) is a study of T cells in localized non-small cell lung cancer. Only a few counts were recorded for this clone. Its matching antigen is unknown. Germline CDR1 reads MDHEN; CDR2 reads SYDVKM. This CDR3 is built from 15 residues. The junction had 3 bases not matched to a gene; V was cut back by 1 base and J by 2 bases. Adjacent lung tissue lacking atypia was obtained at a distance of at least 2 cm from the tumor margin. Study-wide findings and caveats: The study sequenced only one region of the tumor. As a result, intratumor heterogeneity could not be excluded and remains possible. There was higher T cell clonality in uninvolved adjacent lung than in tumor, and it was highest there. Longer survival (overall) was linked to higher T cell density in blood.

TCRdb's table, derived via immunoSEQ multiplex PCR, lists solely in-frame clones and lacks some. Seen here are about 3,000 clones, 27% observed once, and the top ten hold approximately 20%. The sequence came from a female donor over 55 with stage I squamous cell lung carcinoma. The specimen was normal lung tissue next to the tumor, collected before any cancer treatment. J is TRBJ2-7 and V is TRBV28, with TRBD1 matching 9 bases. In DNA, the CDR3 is TGTGCCAGCAGTTTATCTACAGGGGGCGCCTACGAGCAGTACTTC. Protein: CASSLSTGGAYEQYF.